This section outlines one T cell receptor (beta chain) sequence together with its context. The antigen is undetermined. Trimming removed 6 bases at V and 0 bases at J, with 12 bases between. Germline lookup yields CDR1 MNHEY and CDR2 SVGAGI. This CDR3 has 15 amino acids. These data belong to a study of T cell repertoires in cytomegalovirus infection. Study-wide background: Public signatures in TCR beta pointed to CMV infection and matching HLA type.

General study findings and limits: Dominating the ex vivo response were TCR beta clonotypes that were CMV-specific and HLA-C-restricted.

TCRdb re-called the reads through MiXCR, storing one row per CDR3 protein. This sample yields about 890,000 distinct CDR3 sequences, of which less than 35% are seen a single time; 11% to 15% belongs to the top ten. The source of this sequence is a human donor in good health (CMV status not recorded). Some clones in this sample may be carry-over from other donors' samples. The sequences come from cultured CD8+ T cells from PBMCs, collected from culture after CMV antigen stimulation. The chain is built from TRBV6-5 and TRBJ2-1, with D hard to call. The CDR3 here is CASRNPPSSYNEQFF. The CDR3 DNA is TGTGCCAGCAGGAATCCTCCAAGCTCCTACAATGAGCAGTTCTTC.